The present entry profiles one TCR beta chain with its context. Antigen: not known. The sample is drawn from a study of cytomegalovirus exposure and HLA in healthy donors. The study's findings and limits: 150 to 200 TCR beta chains were listed as cytomegalovirus-associated. There were several of the most significant clusters that appeared linked to common viral pathogens in a later analysis.

The CDR3 covers 15 residues. V gave up 4 bases and J gave up 0 bases, with 12 bases separating them. Germline-derived CDR1 and CDR2 are SQVTM and ANQGSEA. PCR employed 60 Vbeta and 13 Jbeta primers. Only in-frame clones appear in the TCRdb table, and some are missing; sequencing was by immunoSEQ multiplex PCR. The sample table sets out 60,000 to 70,000 clones. The chain recombines TRBV29-1 with TRBJ2-2, with D maybe TRBD2 (5 bases). Sequencing input: PBMCs. This TCR derives from a man aged 25-40 years in good health and CMV-seropositive. The CDR3 spells CSVGGPGTNTGELFF. Written as DNA, the CDR3 is TGCAGCGTTGGGGGTCCGGGGACGAACACCGGGGAGCTGTTTTTT.